These T cell receptor beta chains were read from a single sample in a study of regulatory T cells in long-lasting Graves disease. In TCRdb, the multiplex PCR reads were re-called with MiXCR into one record per CDR3 protein. The data show hundreds of thousands of distinct CDR3 sequences, roughly 16% seen once. This same sample was also taken into another study, of T cells in Graves' hyperthyroidism and ophthalmopathy.

Material: peripheral blood mononuclear cells (PBMCs), obtained at new diagnosis, from a patient treated with antithyroid drugs. These receptors all stem from a woman aged 30 to 39 with Graves disease. Both conserved end residues are part of each CDR3. A D gene is named only where the DNA matches it firmly. The size entry is marked missing in some rows and otherwise reads once, few, many or a size class.

V gene,CDR3 length,clone size,D gene,J gene,CDR3 protein,CDR3 DNA
TRBV28,15,few,NA,TRBJ1-5,CASSLLGPSNQPQHF,TGTGCCAGCAGTTTACTAGGGCCTAGCAATCAGCCCCAGCATTTT
TRBV12-3/TRBV12-4,13,few,NA,TRBJ1-5,CASSFGEERPQHF,TGTGCCAGCAGTTTCGGGGAGGAGAGGCCCCAGCATTTT
TRBV5-5,15,NA,NA,TRBJ2-3,CASSGGGRGTDTQYF,TGTGCCAGCAGCGGGGGAGGTCGGGGCACAGATACGCAGTATTTT
TRBV2,11,NA,NA,TRBJ1-1,CASLYRDEAFF,TGTGCCAGCTTATACAGGGATGAAGCTTTCTTT
TRBV20-1,15,many,NA,TRBJ1-1,CSASLPRVRNTEAFF,TGCAGTGCTAGCCTTCCGAGGGTTCGGAACACTGAAGCTTTCTTT
TRBV29-1,15,NA,TRBD1,TRBJ2-5,CSVNRGRLVGETQYF,TGCAGCGTTAACAGGGGAAGGTTGGTGGGAGAGACCCAGTACTTC
TRBV7-6,17,NA,NA,TRBJ2-2,CASSYRAGMENTGELFF,TGTGCCAGCAGCTACCGCGCGGGGATGGAGAACACCGGGGAGCTGTTTTTT
TRBV12-3/TRBV12-4,16,many,TRBD1,TRBJ2-3,CASSAPGQGSRDTQYF,TGTGCCAGCAGTGCTCCGGGACAGGGATCTCGAGATACGCAGTATTTT
TRBV12-3/TRBV12-4,16,many,TRBD1,TRBJ1-2,CASSFTGATYINGYTF,TGTGCCAGCAGTTTCACAGGGGCCACTTACATTAATGGCTACACCTTC
TRBV2,14,NA,TRBD1,TRBJ2-7,CASALKTGGYEQYF,TGTGCCAGCGCCTTGAAAACAGGGGGCTACGAGCAGTACTTC
TRBV30,13,NA,NA,TRBJ1-1,CAWNGEGNTEAFF,TGTGCCTGGAACGGGGAAGGGAACACTGAAGCTTTCTTT
TRBV28,14,once,NA,TRBJ1-1,CASSFWGPTTEAFF,TGTGCCAGCAGTTTTTGGGGGCCGACAACTGAAGCTTTCTTT
TRBV3-1,11,many,NA,TRBJ1-1,CASGDNTEAFF,TGTGCCAGCGGAGACAACACTGAAGCTTTCTTT
TRBV7-2,16,many,NA,TRBJ2-3,CASSPGPGGQGDTQYF,TGTGCCAGCAGCCCAGGCCCTGGGGGGCAGGGGGATACGCAGTATTTT
TRBV6-1,13,many,NA,TRBJ2-2,CASSVPGHGELFF,TGTGCCAGCAGTGTACCAGGTCACGGGGAGCTGTTTTTT
TRBV7-2,20,few,NA,TRBJ2-6,CASSSPWQVNTSSGANVLTF,TGTGCCAGCAGCTCTCCATGGCAGGTTAACACTAGCTCTGGGGCCAACGTCCTGACTTTC
TRBV4-1,13,NA,NA,TRBJ2-2,CASSPSGPGELFF,TGCGCCAGCAGCCCCTCAGGTCCCGGGGAGCTGTTTTTT
TRBV20-1,14,few,NA,TRBJ1-4,CSARSGTTNEKLFF,TGCAGTGCTAGGTCGGGGACAACTAATGAAAAACTGTTTTTT
TRBV19,17,few,TRBD2,TRBJ2-3,CASRPGLAEVSTDTQYF,TGTGCCAGTAGACCGGGACTAGCGGAAGTTAGCACAGATACGCAGTATTTT
TRBV12-3/TRBV12-4,17,many,TRBD1,TRBJ2-5,CASSPWVGTEKQETQYF,TGTGCCAGCAGCCCGTGGGTAGGGACAGAGAAACAAGAGACCCAGTACTTC
TRBV7-2,15,many,NA,TRBJ1-1,CASSLTSTGNTEAFF,TGCGCCAGCAGCCTTACCTCGACAGGGAACACTGAAGCTTTCTTT
TRBV15,17,many,TRBD2,TRBJ2-3,CATRRPSGSSSTDTQYF,TGTGCCACCCGCAGGCCTAGCGGGAGTAGTAGCACAGATACGCAGTATTTT
TRBV3-1,14,many,NA,TRBJ2-2,CASSQLQNTGELFF,TGTGCCAGCAGCCAACTACAGAACACCGGGGAGCTGTTTTTT
TRBV19,16,once,NA,TRBJ2-3,CASSRKTTGGTDTQYF,TGTGCCAGTAGTCGGAAGACGACAGGAGGCACAGATACGCAGTATTTT
TRBV4-1,15,NA,NA,TRBJ1-1,CASSQVGAMNTEAFF,TGCGCCAGCAGCCAAGTGGGAGCAATGAACACTGAAGCTTTCTTT
TRBV11-1,17,many,TRBD2,TRBJ2-3,CASSLAVGGGEADTQYF,TGTGCCAGCAGCTTAGCCGTCGGGGGGGGAGAGGCAGATACGCAGTATTTT
TRBV18,12,few,NA,TRBJ2-1,CASSPSEGEQFF,TGTGCCAGCTCACCTTCGGAGGGTGAGCAGTTCTTC
TRBV10-2,15,NA,NA,TRBJ2-7,CASSFSGTRGHEQYF,TGCGCCAGCAGTTTCTCCGGGACTCGGGGCCACGAGCAGTACTTC
TRBV5-6,16,NA,TRBD2,TRBJ2-3,CASSSRTSGKTDTQYF,TGTGCCAGCAGCTCCCGGACTAGCGGGAAAACAGATACGCAGTATTTT
TRBV28,14,many,TRBD1,TRBJ1-5,CATKTGGNNQPQHF,TGTGCCACCAAGACAGGGGGCAACAATCAGCCCCAGCATTTT
TRBV19,15,few,NA,TRBJ2-2,CASNQQGFATGELFF,TGTGCCAGTAACCAACAGGGATTCGCCACCGGGGAGCTGTTTTTT
TRBV5-1,15,NA,TRBD1,TRBJ1-2,CASSLRTGARDGYTF,TGCGCCAGCAGCTTGAGGACAGGGGCGCGGGATGGCTACACCTTC
TRBV6-5,14,many,NA,TRBJ2-7,CASSYSKGPYEQYF,TGTGCCAGCAGTTACTCTAAGGGTCCCTACGAGCAGTACTTC
TRBV24-1,13,many,NA,TRBJ1-1,CATSDSGGTEAFF,TGTGCCACCAGTGACTCGGGTGGAACTGAAGCTTTCTTT
TRBV3-1,18,NA,NA,TRBJ2-7,CASSHGVGPPGSIYEQYF,TGTGCCAGCAGCCATGGGGTAGGGCCCCCCGGGTCTATCTACGAGCAGTACTTC
TRBV6-1,13,few,NA,TRBJ1-3,CASRTPSGNTIYF,TGTGCCAGCAGAACCCCCTCTGGAAACACCATATATTTT
TRBV6-2/TRBV6-3,18,NA,TRBD2,TRBJ2-1,CASRRLGTSGGVYNEQFF,TGTGCCAGCAGGCGTCTCGGGACTAGCGGAGGGGTTTACAATGAGCAGTTCTTC
TRBV19,13,few,NA,TRBJ1-1,CASSRPLGTEAFF,TGTGCCAGTAGTAGGCCCCTTGGGACTGAAGCTTTCTTT
TRBV19,13,NA,NA,TRBJ1-2,CASSPSTGIGYTF,TGTGCCAGTAGCCCCAGTACCGGGATCGGCTACACCTTC